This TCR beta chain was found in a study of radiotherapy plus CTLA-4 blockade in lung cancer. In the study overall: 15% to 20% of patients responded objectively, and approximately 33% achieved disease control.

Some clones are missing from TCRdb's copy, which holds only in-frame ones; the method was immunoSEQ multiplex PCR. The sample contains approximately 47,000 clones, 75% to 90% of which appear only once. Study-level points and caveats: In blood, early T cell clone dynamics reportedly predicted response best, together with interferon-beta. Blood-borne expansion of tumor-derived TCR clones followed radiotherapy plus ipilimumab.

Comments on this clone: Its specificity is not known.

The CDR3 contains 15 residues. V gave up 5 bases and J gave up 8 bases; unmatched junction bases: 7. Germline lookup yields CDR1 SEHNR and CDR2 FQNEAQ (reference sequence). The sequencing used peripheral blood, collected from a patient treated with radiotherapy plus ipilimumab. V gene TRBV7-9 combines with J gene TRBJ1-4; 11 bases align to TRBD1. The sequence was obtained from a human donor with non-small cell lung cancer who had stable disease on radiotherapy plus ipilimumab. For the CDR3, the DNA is TGTGCCAGCAGCCTAGGACAGGGGGCGCGCGAAAAACTGTTTTTT. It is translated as CASSLGQGAREKLFF.